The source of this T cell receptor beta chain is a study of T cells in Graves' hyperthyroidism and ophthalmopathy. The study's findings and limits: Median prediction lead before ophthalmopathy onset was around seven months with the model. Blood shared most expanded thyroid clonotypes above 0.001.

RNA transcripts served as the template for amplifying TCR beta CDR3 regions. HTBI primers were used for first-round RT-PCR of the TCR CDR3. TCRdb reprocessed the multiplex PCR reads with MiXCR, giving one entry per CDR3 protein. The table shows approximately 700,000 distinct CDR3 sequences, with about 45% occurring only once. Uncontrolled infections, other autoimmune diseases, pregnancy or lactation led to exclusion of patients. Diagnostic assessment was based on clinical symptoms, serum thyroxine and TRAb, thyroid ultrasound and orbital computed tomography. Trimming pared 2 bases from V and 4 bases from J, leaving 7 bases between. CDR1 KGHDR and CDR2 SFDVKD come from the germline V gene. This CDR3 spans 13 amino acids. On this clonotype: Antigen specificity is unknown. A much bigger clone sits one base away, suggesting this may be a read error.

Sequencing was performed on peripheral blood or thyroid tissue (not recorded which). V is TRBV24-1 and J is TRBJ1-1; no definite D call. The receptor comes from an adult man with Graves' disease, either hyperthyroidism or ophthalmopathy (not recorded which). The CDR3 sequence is CATSDYFGTEAFF. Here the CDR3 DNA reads TGTGCCACCAGTGATTACTTCGGCACTGAAGCTTTCTTT.